This T cell receptor (beta chain) originates from a study of PD-L1 blockade in urothelial cancer. Overall study context: Chemotherapy regimens numbering 0 to 3 had been given to patients. Peripheral blood specimens exhibited a median yield of around 130,000 T cells.

The germline V gene encodes CDR1 MNHEY and CDR2 SMNVEV (reference sequence). The CDR3 has 15 residues. V was cut by 2 bases and J by 6 bases, with 17 bases left in between. The table came from immunoSEQ multiplex PCR; TCRdb's copy has only in-frame clones and leaves some out. The data show some 32,000 clones, 65% to 90% seen once. In this sample, this clone turned up a few times. Sampling of each patient yielded between 1 and 8 specimens, collected pretreatment and on-treatment. Sequenced here: PBMCs, sampled around atezolizumab (anti-PD-L1) treatment. This sequence joins TRBV27 and TRBJ2-7; D is possibly TRBD2 (6 bases). The sequence was collected from a man between 60 and 75 years old with urothelial cancer. The CDR3, as DNA: TGTGCCAGCAGTTTACTGGGACTGCAGTCGGGCGAGCAGTACTTC. It specifies CASSLLGLQSGEQYF.